Below are 21 T cell receptor beta chains sequenced from a single sample in a study of OX40 agonist ivuxolimab in advanced cancers. Clones were sequenced by immunoSEQ multiplex PCR, and TCRdb holds only the in-frame ones, with some missing. The data contain approximately 77,000 clones, roughly 80% of them singletons. The input for sequencing was CD4+ or CD8+ T cells sorted from blood, taken in a trial of the OX40 agonist ivuxolimab. These receptors all stem from an adult with an advanced solid tumor such as melanoma, head and neck, liver or kidney cancer.

This clone was seen just once. The rearrangement joins TRBV13 to TRBJ2-7, with 7 bases lining up with TRBD1. Germline lookup yields CDR1 PRHDT and CDR2 FYEKMQ (reference sequence). Trimming took 2 bases from V and 3 from J; bases not matched to a gene: 4. This CDR3 region has 14 residues. CDR3 bases: TGTGCCAGCAGCTTAAAGACAGGGTACTACGAGCAGTACTTC. It codes for CASSLKTGYYEQYF.

V gene TRBV28 combines with J gene TRBJ2-1, with D maybe TRBD1 (6 bases). The V and J ends lost 6 bases and 0 bases respectively, with 12 bases between them. Germline CDR1 MDHEN, CDR2 SYDVKM. The CDR3 spans 15 residues. The CDR3 region has the DNA TGTGCCAGCAGGCTGACAGGTCCCTCCTACAATGAGCAGTTCTTC. Encoded protein: CASRLTGPSYNEQFF.

CDR3: CASSEGRAEPQYF. The CDR3, as DNA: TGTGCCAGCAGTGAAGGTCGGGCAGAACCTCAGTATTTT. V and J are TRBV6-4 and TRBJ2-3; D gene ambiguous. Trimming pared 3 bases from V and 12 bases from J, leaving 16 bases between. This CDR3 is 13 amino acids long. CDR1 and CDR2 from the germline V gene are MRHNA and SNTAGT.

This clone was seen only once. The chain joins TRBV7-2 to TRBJ1-1; TRBD1 aligns across 9 bases. CDR3 length: 15 residues. In germline, CDR1 is SGHTA, CDR2 FQGNSA. The ends lost 3 bases at V and 5 bases at J; junction bases unmatched: 7. The CDR3 DNA reads TGTGCCAGCAGCTTGGGCGGGACAGGGTATACTGAAGCTTTCTTT. Translating it yields CASSLGGTGYTEAFF.

V gene TRBV13 combines with J gene TRBJ2-7, with unresolved D. Trimming cost V 4 bases and J 3 bases, with 4 bases left between them. The CDR3 length is 11 residues. CDR1 and CDR2 (germline): PRHDT, FYEKMQ (reference sequence). This chain's CDR3 is CASSSYYEQYF. DNA for the CDR3: TGTGCCAGCAGCTCCTACTACGAGCAGTACTTC.

This rearrangement joins TRBV7-8 to TRBJ1-5, with a possible D match to TRBD1 (6 bases). The CDR3 runs 16 residues. CDR1 SGHVS and CDR2 FQNEAQ come from the germline V gene. V was trimmed by 4 bases and J by 3 bases, leaving 16 bases between them. In nucleotides, the CDR3 is TGTGCCAGCAGCTCCCTCCAGACAGGAAACAATCAGCCCCAGCATTTT. It encodes CASSSLQTGNNQPQHF.

The chain links TRBV7-2 to TRBJ2-3; 9 bases line up with TRBD2. The V gene end was trimmed by 5 bases and the J gene end by 6 bases; junction bases not matched to a gene: 9. CDR1 and CDR2 (germline): SGHTA, FQGNSA. CDR3 length: 15 amino acids. The CDR3 nucleotides read TGTGCCAGCAGCCCCCTTCGAAGCGGGGGGGATACGCAGTATTTT. It encodes CASSPLRSGGDTQYF.

This rearrangement joins TRBV5-1 to TRBJ2-5; perhaps TRBD1 as D (6 bases). CDR3 length: 13 residues. CDR1 SGHRS and CDR2 YFSETQ come from the germline V gene. Trimming took off 4 bases at V and 4 bases at J, with 11 bases between the two ends. Here the CDR3 DNA reads TGCGCCAGCAGCGTAACAGGGTTAGAGACCCAGTACTTC. This translates into CASSVTGLETQYF.

The chain recombines TRBV4-1 with TRBJ2-7; maybe TRBD1 (7 bases). The CDR3 has 17 amino acids. Deletions cut 3 bases from V and 2 bases from J, with 20 bases between. The germline V gene has CDR1 MGHRA and CDR2 YSYEKL. The CDR3 bases are TGCGCCAGCAGCCACCGAGCAGGAGGGGGCGCGGCCTACGAGCAGTACTTC. The encoded protein is CASSHRAGGGAAYEQYF.

J is TRBJ2-5 and V is TRBV2; D gene ambiguous. Trimming stripped 7 bases from V and 2 bases from J, with 14 bases between. The CDR3 totals 14 residues. Germline CDR1 is SNHLY and CDR2 is FYNNEI. The DNA for the CDR3 is TGTGCCAGCAATCTCCGGGTTTCTCAAGAGACCCAGTACTTC. As protein: CASNLRVSQETQYF.

This clone has a handful of counts. This chain connects TRBV5-1 to TRBJ1-5, with TRBD1 matching 9 bases. CDR1 and CDR2 (germline): SGHRS, YFSETQ. This CDR3 contains 15 residues. V shed 4 bases, J shed 5 bases, and the junction held 7 bases outside the gene matches. The CDR3 coding sequence is TGCGCCAGCAGCCCCGGATGGACAGGGGATCAGCCCCAGCATTTT. Protein sequence: CASSPGWTGDQPQHF.

The CDR3 DNA sequence: TGCGCCAGCAGCCCATCTCAGGGGGTTGAGACCCAGTACTTC. The encoded protein is CASSPSQGVETQYF. V and J are TRBV5-1 and TRBJ2-5; TRBD1 aligns across 7 bases. This CDR3 spans 14 amino acids. The V gene end was trimmed by 4 bases and the J gene end by 5 bases; junction bases not matched to a gene: 8. Germline CDR1 is SGHRS and CDR2 is YFSETQ.

The rearrangement links TRBV5-4 to TRBJ2-5; 9 positions agree with TRBD1. The CDR3 extends over 14 amino acids. Germline loops: CDR1 SGHNT, CDR2 YYREEE (reference sequence). V lost 5 bases and J lost 6; bases outside the gene matches: 8. Written as DNA, the CDR3 is TGTGCCAGCAGTTACAGGGGGCTCAGAAAGACCCAGTACTTC. This translates into CASSYRGLRKTQYF.

The CDR3 sequence: CASSRGQGNTGELFF. In DNA form, the CDR3 reads TGTGCCAGCTCCCGGGGACAGGGAAACACCGGGGAGCTGTTTTTT. The chain has TRBV18 and TRBJ2-2; TRBD1 aligns across 9 bases. Losses at the gene ends were 6 bases for V and 2 bases for J; bases not matched to a gene: 4. The CDR3 loop spans 15 amino acids. CDR1 KGHSH and CDR2 LQKENI come from the germline V gene.

This clone was counted once. The chain couples TRBV6-5 to TRBJ1-4; 9 positions match TRBD1. The ends lost 2 bases at V and 6 bases at J; junction bases unmatched: 1. The CDR3 extends over 14 amino acids. Germline lookup yields CDR1 MNHEY and CDR2 SVGAGI. CDR3: CASSYRDRDEKLFF. CDR3 nucleotides: TGTGCCAGCAGTTACAGGGACAGGGATGAAAAACTGTTTTTT.

This chain links TRBV18 with TRBJ1-1; 8 nucleotides agree with TRBD1. Germline lookup yields CDR1 KGHSH and CDR2 LQKENI. The CDR3 is 13 amino acids. Losses at the gene ends were 4 bases for V and 5 bases for J; bases not matched to a gene: 3. The CDR3 here is CASSLNRGTEAFF. CDR3 nucleotides: TGTGCCAGCTCACTCAACAGGGGGACTGAAGCTTTCTTT.

The chain has TRBV14 and TRBJ1-1; D remains unclear. From germline, CDR1 is SGHDN and CDR2 FVKESK. Trimming stripped 4 bases from V and 4 bases from J, with 10 bases between. This CDR3 is built from 13 residues. In DNA form, the CDR3 reads TGTGCCAGCAGCCCTTCTTGGCGCACTGAAGCTTTCTTT. It specifies CASSPSWRTEAFF.

The chain couples TRBV28 to TRBJ1-5; no definite D call. The CDR3 loop spans 14 amino acids. CDR1 and CDR2 (germline): MDHEN, SYDVKM. Between the trimmed V and J ends, which lost 3 bases and 0 bases, there was a span of 6 bases. CDR3 amino acids: CASSFRISNQPQHF. The CDR3 bases are TGTGCCAGCAGTTTCAGGATTAGCAATCAGCCCCAGCATTTT.

The chain links TRBV9 to TRBJ1-1; the match to TRBD1 covers 7 bases. The V and J ends lost 4 bases and 10 bases, in that order; junction bases with no gene match: 7. The CDR3 is 12 amino acids. Germline CDR1 and CDR2: SGDLS and YYNGEE. The CDR3 DNA is TGTGCCAGCAGCCCCTCCGGACAGGTAGCTTTCTTT. It encodes CASSPSGQVAFF.

The chain uses TRBV5-1 and TRBJ2-5; D not resolved. The CDR3 runs to 15 residues. Between the trimmed V and J ends, which lost 2 bases and 3 bases, there was a span of 14 bases. Germline CDR1 and CDR2: SGHRS and YFSETQ. The CDR3 nucleotides read TGCGCCAGCAGCTTAACGCAGGCGAGCGAAGAGACCCAGTACTTC. Its translation: CASSLTQASEETQYF. Together with reference TRBV5-1 and TRBJ2-5, the CDR3 gives the full variable domain: KAGVTQTPRYLIKTRGQQVTLSCSPISGHRSVSWYQQTPGQGLQFLFEYFSETQRNKGNFPGRFSGRQFSNSRSEMNVSTLELGDSALYLCASSLTQASEETQYFGPGTRLLVL.

The genes are TRBV6-6 and TRBJ2-3, with D perhaps TRBD1 or TRBD2 (5 bases each). V lost 6 bases, J lost 5 bases, and 15 bases lay in between. The CDR3 length is 14 residues. CDR1 and CDR2 (germline): MNHNY, SVGAGI (reference sequence). CDR3 sequence (DNA): TGTGCCAGCAGGCGTTCCGGGGCGGGAGATACGCAGTATTTT. Its translation: CASRRSGAGDTQYF.